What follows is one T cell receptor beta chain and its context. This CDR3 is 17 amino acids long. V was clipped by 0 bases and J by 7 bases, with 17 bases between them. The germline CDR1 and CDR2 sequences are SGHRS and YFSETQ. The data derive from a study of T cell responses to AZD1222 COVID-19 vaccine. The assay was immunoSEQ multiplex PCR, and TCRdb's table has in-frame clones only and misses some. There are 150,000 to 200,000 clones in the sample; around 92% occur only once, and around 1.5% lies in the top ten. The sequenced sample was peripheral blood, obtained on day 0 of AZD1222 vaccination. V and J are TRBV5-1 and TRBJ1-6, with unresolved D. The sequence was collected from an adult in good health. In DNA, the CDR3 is TGCGCCAGCAGCTTGGAGGTTGGGGTGGAATTAAATTCACCCCTCCACTTT. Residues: CASSLEVGVELNSPLHF. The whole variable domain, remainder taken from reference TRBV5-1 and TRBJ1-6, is KAGVTQTPRYLIKTRGQQVTLSCSPISGHRSVSWYQQTPGQGLQFLFEYFSETQRNKGNFPGRFSGRQFSNSRSEMNVSTLELGDSALYLCASSLEVGVELNSPLHFGNGTRLTVT.